This T cell receptor (beta chain) was found in a study of beta chain features in type 1 diabetes. Study-wide results and limits: Equally in patients and controls, PCR might preferentially amplify shorter templates. There was a possibility that cDNA sequencing over-represented cells with high TCR expression.

Donors contributed one heparinised blood draw apiece, averaging about 110 mL. The study reverse transcribed the entire isolated RNA, so it sequenced expressed TCRB transcripts. Libraries were prepared by immunoSEQ multiplex PCR; TCRdb keeps only in-frame clonotypes and omits some of them. The table lists fewer than 650,000 clones, about 16% of them singletons. To note about this clone: No antigen is known for it.

The V end lost 2 bases, the J end lost 2 bases, and 8 bases lay between the germline ends. The CDR3 runs 14 residues. CDR1 is SGHDT, CDR2 YYEEEE, per germline. Sequenced: naive CD4+ T cells from blood. The V call is TRBV5-6, the J call TRBJ1-3; D uncertain. The sequence was obtained from a man aged 18-30 years in good health. CDR3 region: CASSLGPAGNTIYF. The CDR3 nucleotides read TGTGCCAGCAGCTTAGGTCCCGCTGGAAACACCATATATTTT.